This passage covers 4 T cell receptor beta chains from one sample sequenced in a study of cytomegalovirus exposure and HLA in healthy donors. The PCR ran on 60 Vbeta and 13 Jbeta primers. Profiling relied on immunoSEQ multiplex PCR, and the TCRdb table lists in-frame clones only, not all of them. The sample contains roughly 72,000 clones, 60% to 85% of which appear only once. The sample taken for sequencing was PBMCs. Receptor source: a middle-aged woman in good health and CMV-seropositive.

The CDR3 protein is CASNLNSEAFF. CDR3 in DNA: TGTGCCAGCAACCTAAACTCTGAAGCTTTCTTT. The chain has TRBV6-5 and TRBJ1-1, with no clear D. The CDR3 consists of 11 residues. V gave up 7 bases and J gave up 6 bases, with 9 bases separating them. Germline V gene data show CDR1 as MNHEY and CDR2 as SVGAGI.

The CDR3, as DNA: TGTGCCAGCTTTGGACGAGGAGGGCGGAACTCACCTGGGGCCAACGTCCTGACTTTC. As protein: CASFGRGGRNSPGANVLTF. This chain links TRBV5-4 with TRBJ2-6, with TRBD2 as a possible D gene (6 bases). CDR1 SGHNT and CDR2 YYREEE come from the germline V gene (reference sequence). This CDR3 spans 19 amino acids. Deletions cut 7 bases from V and 2 bases from J, with 25 bases between.

CDR3 sequence (DNA): TGTGCCAGCACTCCAAGGTCTAGCGCAGCGGGGGCCCAAGAGACCCAGTACTTC. It yields the protein CASTPRSSAAGAQETQYF. The chain couples TRBV2 to TRBJ2-5; 8 nucleotides agree with TRBD2. The J segment lost 1 base and the V segment lost 7 bases, leaving 17 bases of the junction unmatched. This CDR3 spans 18 amino acids. Germline lookup yields CDR1 SNHLY and CDR2 FYNNEI.

This sequence joins TRBV30 and TRBJ1-1; the D gene is possibly TRBD1 (5 bases). V dropped 4 bases and J dropped 0 bases, with 12 bases sitting between them. This CDR3 spans 14 amino acids. Germline-derived CDR1 and CDR2 are GTSNPN and SVGIG (reference sequence). This CDR3 reads CAWTGQTVNTEAFF. The CDR3 DNA sequence: TGTGCCTGGACCGGGCAGACAGTGAACACTGAAGCTTTCTTT. Based on the CDR3 plus reference TRBV30 and TRBJ1-1, the full variable domain is SQTIHQWPATLVQPVGSPLSLECTVEGTSNPNLYWYRQAAGRGLQLLFYSVGIGQISSEVPQNLSASRPQDRQFILSSKKLLLSDSGFYLCAWTGQTVNTEAFFGQGTRLTVV.